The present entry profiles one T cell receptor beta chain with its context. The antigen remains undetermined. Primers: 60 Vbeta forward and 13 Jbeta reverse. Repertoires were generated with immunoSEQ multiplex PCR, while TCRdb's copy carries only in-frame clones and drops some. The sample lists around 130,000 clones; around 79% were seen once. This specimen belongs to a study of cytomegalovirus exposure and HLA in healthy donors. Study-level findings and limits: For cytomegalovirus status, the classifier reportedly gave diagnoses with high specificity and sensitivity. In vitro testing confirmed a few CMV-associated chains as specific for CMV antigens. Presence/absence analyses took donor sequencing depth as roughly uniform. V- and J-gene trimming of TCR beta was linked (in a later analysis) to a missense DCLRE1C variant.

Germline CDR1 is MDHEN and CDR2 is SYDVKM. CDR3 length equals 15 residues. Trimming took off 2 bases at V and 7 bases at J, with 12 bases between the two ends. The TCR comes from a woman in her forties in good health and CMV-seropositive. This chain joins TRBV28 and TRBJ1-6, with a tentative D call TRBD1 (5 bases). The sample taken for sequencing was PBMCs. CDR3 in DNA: TGTGCCAGCAGTTTACCAGGGTCGCGGAATTCACCCCTCCACTTT. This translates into CASSLPGSRNSPLHF.